The next 23 T cell receptor beta chains were all read from a single sample in a study of cytomegalovirus exposure and HLA in healthy donors. This PCR relied on a set of 60 Vbeta primers and 13 Jbeta primers. Some clones are missing from TCRdb's copy, which holds only in-frame ones; the method was immunoSEQ multiplex PCR. The data contain over 85,000 clones, roughly 8.2% of them singletons. The source material was PBMCs. These receptors were collected from a man between 45 and 60 years old in good health and CMV-seronegative.

This clone was found many times. The rearrangement links TRBV7-2 to TRBJ2-5, with 9 nucleotides matching TRBD2. J lost 2 bases, V lost 2 bases, and 9 bases had no gene match. The CDR3 has 17 residues. In germline, CDR1 is SGHTA, CDR2 FQGNSA. This CDR3 reads CASSLFGAGGYQETQYF. Here the CDR3 DNA reads TGTGCCAGCAGCTTATTTGGAGCGGGGGGTTATCAAGAGACCCAGTACTTC. The full variable domain, in which reference TRBV7-2 and TRBJ2-5 provide the parts outside the CDR3, is GAGVSQSPSNKVTEKGKDVELRCDPISGHTALYWYRQSLGQGLEFLIYFQGNSAPDKSGLPSDRFSAERTGGSVSTLTIQRTQQEDSAVYLCASSLFGAGGYQETQYFGPGTRLLVL.

The J gene is TRBJ2-1, the V gene TRBV19, with D possibly being TRBD2 (6 bases). Germline loops: CDR1 LNHDA, CDR2 SQIVND (reference sequence). Trimming removed 3 bases from V and 4 bases from J, with 13 bases in between. The CDR3 loop spans 15 amino acids. CDR3 region: CASSIGGDIYNEQFF. The CDR3 DNA reads as TGTGCCAGTAGTATCGGAGGGGATATTTACAATGAGCAGTTCTTC.

This clone was counted between two and nine times. The chain combines TRBV28 with TRBJ1-4; D may be TRBD1 (5 bases). CDR3 length: 13 residues. The V end was cut by 11 bases, the J end by 4 bases, with 14 bases between. Germline values: CDR1 MDHEN, CDR2 SYDVKM. CDR3 coding DNA: TGTGCCGCCCGAGACAGCTATAATGAAAAACTGTTTTTT. It is translated as CAARDSYNEKLFF.

The rearrangement links TRBV6-6 to TRBJ2-7; D is undetermined. CDR1 is MNHNY and CDR2 is SVGAGI in the germline V gene (reference sequence). Trimming took off 4 bases at V and 3 bases at J, with 10 bases between the two ends. The CDR3 length is 13 residues. CDR3 coding DNA: TGTGCCAGCAGTTGCCCGATCGGCTACGAGCAGTACTTC. Translating it yields CASSCPIGYEQYF.

The J gene is TRBJ1-5, the V gene TRBV10-3; 7 bases agree with TRBD1. Germline V lookup: CDR1 ENHRY, CDR2 SYGVKD. The CDR3 extends over 16 amino acids. J was trimmed by 6 bases and V by 0 bases; bases with no gene match: 8. CDR3 in amino acids: CAISESTGATGQPQHF. The CDR3 DNA reads TGTGCCATCAGTGAGTCAACAGGGGCCACAGGTCAGCCCCAGCATTTT.

This clone was recorded a few times. The CDR3 DNA is TGTGCCAGCAGATCCGACACCTATGGCTACACCTTC. It translates to CASRSDTYGYTF. The chain recombines TRBV6-5 with TRBJ1-2; D unresolved. The CDR3 is 12 amino acids. Deletions cut 6 bases from V and 4 bases from J, with 9 bases between. CDR1 is MNHEY and CDR2 is SVGAGI in the germline V gene.

This clone was seen a few times. The chain has TRBV7-9 and TRBJ1-2; possibly TRBD1 for D (5 bases). Trimming cost V 1 base and J 5 bases, with 11 bases left between them. Germline V gene lookup returns CDR1 SEHNR and CDR2 FQNEAQ (reference sequence). This CDR3 comprises 14 residues. CDR3 residues: CASSLGPGRYGYTF. CDR3 DNA sequence: TGTGCCAGCAGCTTAGGTCCAGGGAGGTATGGCTACACCTTC.

This rearrangement joins TRBV7-8 to TRBJ2-7; 8 positions match TRBD1. V lost 7 bases to trimming and J lost 4 bases; unmatched junction nucleotides: 9. Germline loops: CDR1 SGHVS, CDR2 FQNEAQ. The CDR3 is 14 amino acids. CDR3 in amino acids: CASNGQGPEYEQYF. Here the CDR3 DNA reads TGTGCCAGCAACGGACAGGGCCCCGAATACGAGCAGTACTTC.

This chain joins TRBV11-2 and TRBJ1-1; unclear D gene. Trimming removed 7 bases at V and 4 bases at J, with 7 bases between. This CDR3 spans 11 amino acids. Looked up from germline, CDR1 is SGHAT and CDR2 is FQNNGV. CDR3 sequence (DNA): TGTGCCAGCAATATAGCCACTGAAGCTTTCTTT. This gives the protein CASNIATEAFF.

V is TRBV7-2 and J is TRBJ1-1, with 8 bases fitting TRBD1. V lost 6 bases, J lost 3 bases, and 3 bases stayed unmatched. This CDR3 is 13 amino acids long. Germline CDR1 SGHTA, CDR2 FQGNSA. CDR3 nucleotides: TGTGCCAGCAGTTCACAGGGGGACACTGAAGCTTTCTTT. It translates to CASSSQGDTEAFF.

This clone was detected only a few times. The chain recombines TRBV5-1 with TRBJ2-3, with 7 positions matching TRBD2. The CDR3 has 16 amino acids. The trim removed 1 base at V and 1 base at J, leaving 6 bases unmatched. Germline V gene lookup returns CDR1 SGHRS and CDR2 YFSETQ. In DNA form, the CDR3 reads TGCGCCAGCAGCTTGTCATCCAGCGGGGGCACAGATACGCAGTATTTT. Translation gives CASSLSSSGGTDTQYF.

This clone was counted only a few times. The sample has other DNA sequences that encode this CDR3 too. The CDR3 loop reads CASSLMGRGQETQYF. CDR3 in DNA: TGTGCCAGCAGCTTGATGGGCAGGGGGCAAGAGACCCAGTACTTC. The chain combines TRBV5-6 with TRBJ2-5; 7 nucleotides agree with TRBD1. Per germline, CDR1 SGHDT and CDR2 YYEEEE. The CDR3 is 15 amino acids. Germline trimming cut 1 base from V and 2 bases from J; bases unmatched to any gene: 5.

This clone has only a few counts. The chain couples TRBV2 to TRBJ2-5; 7 bases map to TRBD2. The V and J ends lost 7 bases and 5 bases, in that order; junction bases with no gene match: 7. The CDR3 runs 13 residues. The germline CDR1 and CDR2 sequences are SNHLY and FYNNEI. The CDR3 region has the DNA TGTGCCAGCACCCGGGAGGCCCGGGAGACCCAGTACTTC. This sequence encodes CASTREARETQYF.

V gene TRBV30 combines with J gene TRBJ2-3, with 9 bases identical to TRBD2. Trimming cost V 3 bases and J 4 bases; bases outside gene matches: 5. Germline V gene lookup returns CDR1 GTSNPN and CDR2 SVGIG (reference sequence). The CDR3 has 14 residues. The CDR3 DNA reads TGTGCCTGGAGGGATAGCGGGAGCTCAGATACGCAGTATTTT. It specifies CAWRDSGSSDTQYF.

J is TRBJ2-1 and V is TRBV7-8; 8 positions agree with TRBD1. V was clipped by 4 bases and J by 10 bases; unmatched bases: 6. CDR3 length equals 13 residues. Germline lookup yields CDR1 SGHVS and CDR2 FQNEAQ. The chain's CDR3 is CASSSRTGREQFF. For the CDR3, the DNA is TGTGCCAGCAGCTCACGGACAGGGCGGGAGCAGTTCTTC. The complete variable domain, with remaining parts taken from reference TRBV7-8 and TRBJ2-1, reads GAGVSQSPRYKVAKRGQDVALRCDPISGHVSLFWYQQALGQGPEFLTYFQNEAQLDKSGLPSDRFFAERPEGSVSTLKIQRTQQEDSAVYLCASSSRTGREQFFGPGTRLTVL.

CDR3 loop: CASGGRQTGNGYTF. CDR3 DNA sequence: TGTGCCAGCGGTGGAAGGCAGACAGGAAATGGCTACACCTTC. J is TRBJ1-2 and V is TRBV2; TRBD1 might be the D (6 bases). Deletions cut 8 bases from V and 6 bases from J, with 19 bases between. This CDR3 is 14 amino acids long. The germline V gene has CDR1 SNHLY and CDR2 FYNNEI.

This clone occurred a few times. The CDR3, as DNA: TGTGCCAGCAGTTTACCGGCTAGCGGGAGCAATGAGCAGTTCTTC. Residues: CASSLPASGSNEQFF. The rearrangement uses TRBV28 and TRBJ2-1; 10 bases align to TRBD2. Germline loops: CDR1 MDHEN, CDR2 SYDVKM. Trimming took 2 bases from V and 6 from J; bases not matched to a gene: 4. The CDR3 sequence is 15 residues long.

The V and J genes are TRBV7-9 and TRBJ2-7; 9 nucleotides align to TRBD1. The CDR3 spans 14 residues. Germline V lookup: CDR1 SEHNR, CDR2 FQNEAQ (reference sequence). Trimming at V came to 5 bases and at J to 1 base, leaving 3 bases not matched to a gene. The CDR3 loop is CASSAGTGSYEQYF. The CDR3 nucleotides are TGTGCCAGCAGCGCCGGGACAGGGTCCTACGAGCAGTACTTC. Together with reference TRBV7-9 and TRBJ2-7, the CDR3 gives the full variable domain: DTGVSQNPRHKITKRGQNVTFRCDPISEHNRLYWYRQTLGQGPEFLTYFQNEAQLEKSRLLSDRFSAERPKGSFSTLEIQRTEQGDSAMYLCASSAGTGSYEQYFGPGTRLTVT.

This clone was found a few times. The gene calls are TRBV25-1 and TRBJ1-3; tentatively, D is TRBD1 (5 bases). From germline, CDR1 is MGHDK and CDR2 SYGVNS. The CDR3 has 14 residues. Trimming stripped 6 bases from V and 1 base from J, with 10 bases between. The CDR3 region has the DNA TGTGCCAGCAGAGACGGGGGGTCTGGAAACACCATATATTTT. This codes for CASRDGGSGNTIYF.

A few counts support this clone. J is TRBJ1-4 and V is TRBV5-6; 9 nucleotides match TRBD1. This CDR3 region has 18 residues. The germline gives CDR1 SGHDT, CDR2 YYEEEE. V lost 4 bases, J lost 6 bases, and 16 bases stayed unmatched. This CDR3 reads CASSRIRDRVRVDEKLFF. CDR3 nucleotide sequence: TGTGCCAGCAGCCGGATCCGGGACAGGGTTCGTGTTGATGAAAAACTGTTTTTT.

This clone was seen a handful of times. The rearrangement links TRBV7-8 to TRBJ2-3, with 13 positions matching TRBD2. The CDR3 consists of 17 residues. V shed 0 bases and J 9 bases; nucleotides not matched to a gene: 9. Germline CDR1 reads SGHVS; CDR2 reads FQNEAQ. The DNA of the CDR3 is TGTGCCAGCAGCTTAGCCCAAACTAGCGGGGGGGCGGGAACGCAGTATTTT. This codes for CASSLAQTSGGAGTQYF.

This clone was detected only a few times. The V call is TRBV5-1, the J call TRBJ2-1, with D possibly matching TRBD2 (6 bases). Trimming cost V 3 bases and J 8 bases, with 18 bases left between them. The CDR3 covers 15 residues. CDR1 is SGHRS, CDR2 YFSETQ, per germline. CDR3 residues: CASSWDFSAWDEQFF. The CDR3 DNA follows: TGCGCCAGCAGCTGGGACTTCTCGGCTTGGGATGAGCAGTTCTTC.

This clone was seen only a few times. This chain's CDR3 is CASSLVVAVQETQYF. The CDR3 DNA follows: TGTGCCAGCAGCTTGGTGGTCGCAGTCCAAGAGACCCAGTACTTC. The chain is built from TRBV5-5 and TRBJ2-5; D is undetermined. Trimming stripped 0 bases from V and 1 base from J, with 10 bases between. The CDR3 spans 15 residues. In germline, CDR1 is SGHKS, CDR2 YYEKEE (reference sequence).